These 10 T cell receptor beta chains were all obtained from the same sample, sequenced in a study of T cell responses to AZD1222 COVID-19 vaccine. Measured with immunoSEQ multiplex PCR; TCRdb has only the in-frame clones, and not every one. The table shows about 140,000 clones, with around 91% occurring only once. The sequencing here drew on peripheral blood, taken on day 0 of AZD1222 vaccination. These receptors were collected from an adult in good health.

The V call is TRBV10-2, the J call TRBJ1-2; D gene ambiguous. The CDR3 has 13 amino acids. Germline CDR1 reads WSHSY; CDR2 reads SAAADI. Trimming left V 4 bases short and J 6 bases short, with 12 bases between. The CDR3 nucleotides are TGCGCCAGCAGTGGTCCATCCTTGGATGGCTACACCTTC. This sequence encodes CASSGPSLDGYTF.

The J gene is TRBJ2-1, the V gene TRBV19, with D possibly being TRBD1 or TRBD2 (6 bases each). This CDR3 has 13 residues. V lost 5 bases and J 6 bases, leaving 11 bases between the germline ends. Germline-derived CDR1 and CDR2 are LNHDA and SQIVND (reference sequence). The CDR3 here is CASSDGGPNEQFF. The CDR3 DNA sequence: TGTGCCAGTAGTGATGGGGGGCCCAATGAGCAGTTCTTC. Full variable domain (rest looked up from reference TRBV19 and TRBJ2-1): DGGITQSPKYLFRKEGQNVTLSCEQNLNHDAMYWYRQDPGQGLRLIYYSQIVNDFQKGDIAEGYSVSREKKESFPLTVTSAQKNPTAFYLCASSDGGPNEQFFGPGTRLTVL.

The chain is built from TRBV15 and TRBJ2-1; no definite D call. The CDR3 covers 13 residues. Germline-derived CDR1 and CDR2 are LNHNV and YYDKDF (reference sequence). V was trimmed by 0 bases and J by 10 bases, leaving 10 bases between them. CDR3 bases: TGTGCCACCAGCAGAGACTACCGAGGCGAGCAGTTCTTC. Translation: CATSRDYRGEQFF.

CDR3 bases: TGTGCCACCAGCAGAGAAGGGACAGGGATCTCCTACGAGCAGTACTTC. This gives the protein CATSREGTGISYEQYF. The rearrangement joins TRBV15 to TRBJ2-7; 9 bases are shared with TRBD1. Germline V gives CDR1 LNHNV, CDR2 YYDKDF (reference sequence). The CDR3 has 16 amino acids. The V gene end was trimmed by 0 bases and the J gene end by 0 bases; junction bases not matched to a gene: 3.

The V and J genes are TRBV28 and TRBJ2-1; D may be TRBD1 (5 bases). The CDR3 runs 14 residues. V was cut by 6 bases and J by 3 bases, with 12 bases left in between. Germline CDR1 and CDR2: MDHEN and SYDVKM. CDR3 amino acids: CASRPTDSYNEQFF. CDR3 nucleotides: TGTGCCAGCAGACCGACCGACAGCTACAATGAGCAGTTCTTC. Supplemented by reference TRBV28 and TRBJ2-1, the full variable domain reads DVKVTQSSRYLVKRTGEKVFLECVQDMDHENMFWYRQDPGLGLRLIYFSYDVKMKEKGDIPEGYSVSREKKERFSLILESASTNQTSMYLCASRPTDSYNEQFFGPGTRLTVL.

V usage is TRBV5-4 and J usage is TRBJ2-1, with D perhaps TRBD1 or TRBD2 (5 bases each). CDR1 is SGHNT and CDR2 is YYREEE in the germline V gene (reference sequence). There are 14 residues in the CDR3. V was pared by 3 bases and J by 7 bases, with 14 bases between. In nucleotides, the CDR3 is TGTGCCAGCAGCTCCGGGGCCTCCCTTAATGAGCAGTTCTTC. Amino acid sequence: CASSSGASLNEQFF.

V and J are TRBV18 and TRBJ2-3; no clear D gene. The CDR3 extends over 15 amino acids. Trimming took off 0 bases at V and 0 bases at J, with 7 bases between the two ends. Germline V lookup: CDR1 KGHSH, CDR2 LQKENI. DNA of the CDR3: TGTGCCAGCTCACCACCAGGGCGGAGCACAGATACGCAGTATTTT. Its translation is CASSPPGRSTDTQYF.

The CDR3 nucleotides read TGTGCCAGCAGTTTAACGACTAGCGGGGCGTACTTC. It encodes CASSLTTSGAYF. The chain links TRBV28 to TRBJ2-7, with TRBD2 matching over 11 bases. Trimming at V came to 2 bases and at J to 12 bases, leaving 3 bases not matched to a gene. Germline CDR1 MDHEN, CDR2 SYDVKM. The CDR3 runs 12 residues.

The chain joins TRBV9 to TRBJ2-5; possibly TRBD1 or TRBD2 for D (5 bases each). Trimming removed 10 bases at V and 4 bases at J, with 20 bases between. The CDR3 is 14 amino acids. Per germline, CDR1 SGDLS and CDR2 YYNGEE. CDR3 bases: TGTGCCGGAGGAACGGGGCAGGGCGGAGAGACCCAGTACTTC. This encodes CAGGTGQGGETQYF.

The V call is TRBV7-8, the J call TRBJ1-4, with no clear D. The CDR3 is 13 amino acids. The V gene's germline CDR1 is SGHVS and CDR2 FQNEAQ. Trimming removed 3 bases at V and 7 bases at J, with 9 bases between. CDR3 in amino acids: CASSFPDTEKLFF. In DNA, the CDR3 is TGTGCCAGCAGCTTCCCGGATACTGAAAAACTGTTTTTT.